The rows below give T cell receptor beta chains drawn from one sample of a study of molecular identifiers for immune sequencing clone quantification. In TCRdb, the PCR reads were re-called with MiXCR into one record per CDR3 protein. The repertoire has approximately 630,000 distinct CDR3 sequences, 25% of them found once; the top ten carry 0.7% to 0.95%. The source material was naive CD8+ T cells from blood, with Jurkat cell RNA spiked in. These receptors all stem from a human donor in good health. Some libraries in this study had Jurkat cell RNA spiked in. The CDR3 runs from the conserved cysteine through the conserved F or W. A D gene is named only where the DNA matches it firmly. Some rows mark clone size as missing; the rest say once, few, many or name a class of expanded clone.

clone size: many
D gene: .
J gene: TRBJ2-7
V gene: TRBV2
CDR3 protein: CASSESGPSSYEQYF
CDR3 DNA: TGTGCCAGCAGTGAGTCAGGGCCAAGCTCCTACGAGCAGTACTTC

clone size: .
D gene: .
J gene: TRBJ2-7
V gene: TRBV28
CDR3 protein: CASRLQRPLVEQYF
CDR3 DNA: TGTGCCAGCAGGCTACAACGCCCGCTGGTCGAGCAGTACTTC

clone size: many
D gene: .
J gene: TRBJ2-2
V gene: TRBV5-4
CDR3 protein: CASRSRGAGELFF
CDR3 DNA: TGTGCCAGCAGATCCAGGGGGGCCGGGGAGCTGTTTTTT

clone size: few
D gene: .
J gene: TRBJ1-3
V gene: TRBV7-9
CDR3 protein: CASSPVVPVQSGNTIYF
CDR3 DNA: TGTGCCAGCAGCCCTGTGGTGCCGGTACAATCCGGAAACACCATATATTTT

clone size: .
D gene: .
J gene: TRBJ2-1
V gene: TRBV13
CDR3 protein: CASSTRGGYNEQFF
CDR3 DNA: TGTGCCAGCAGCACCAGGGGGGGCTACAATGAGCAGTTCTTC

clone size: many
D gene: .
J gene: TRBJ2-3
V gene: TRBV5-1
CDR3 protein: CASSLVLGILWTDTQYF
CDR3 DNA: TGCGCCAGCAGCTTGGTTTTAGGGATACTTTGGACAGATACGCAGTATTTT

clone size: .
D gene: TRBD1
J gene: TRBJ2-7
V gene: TRBV4-1
CDR3 protein: CASSQDWGTVYEQYF
CDR3 DNA: TGCGCCAGCAGCCAAGATTGGGGGACAGTCTACGAGCAGTACTTC

clone size: many
D gene: .
J gene: TRBJ1-1
V gene: TRBV12-5
CDR3 protein: CASGLDSFSEAFF
CDR3 DNA: TGTGCTAGTGGTTTGGACAGTTTTTCTGAAGCTTTCTTT

clone size: .
D gene: .
J gene: TRBJ2-1
V gene: TRBV7-9
CDR3 protein: CVSSLAAGTYNEQFF
CDR3 DNA: TGTGTCAGCAGCTTAGCGGCAGGGACCTACAATGAGCAGTTCTTC

clone size: .
D gene: .
J gene: TRBJ2-5
V gene: TRBV9
CDR3 protein: CASSLGPRPQGTPYF
CDR3 DNA: TGTGCCAGCAGTTTAGGTCCGCGGCCCCAAGGGACCCCGTACTTC

clone size: .
D gene: TRBD2
J gene: TRBJ2-5
V gene: TRBV24-1
CDR3 protein: CATSEPPTGLGVQETQYF
CDR3 DNA: TGTGCCACCAGTGAACCGCCTACCGGACTAGGAGTACAAGAGACCCAGTACTTC

clone size: .
D gene: TRBD2
J gene: TRBJ2-1
V gene: TRBV12-5
CDR3 protein: CASARGLAGGVAYNEQFF
CDR3 DNA: TGTGCTAGTGCCAGGGGACTAGCGGGAGGAGTGGCCTACAATGAGCAGTTCTTC

clone size: few
D gene: TRBD2
J gene: TRBJ2-7
V gene: TRBV6-2/TRBV6-3
CDR3 protein: CASSYGLAGNEQYF
CDR3 DNA: TGTGCCAGCAGTTACGGACTAGCGGGGAACGAGCAGTACTTC

clone size: .
D gene: TRBD2
J gene: TRBJ2-3
V gene: TRBV27
CDR3 protein: CASSLSPGGSDTQYF
CDR3 DNA: TGTGCCAGCAGTTTATCGCCGGGGGGTTCAGATACGCAGTATTTT

clone size: once
D gene: .
J gene: TRBJ1-1
V gene: TRBV28
CDR3 protein: CASSLGEHSLF
CDR3 DNA: TGTGCCAGCAGTTTAGGGGAACACTCCCTGTTT

clone size: .
D gene: TRBD1
J gene: TRBJ1-2
V gene: TRBV5-4
CDR3 protein: CASSLGGQGGSGDYGYTF
CDR3 DNA: TGTGCCAGCAGCCTGGGTGGACAGGGAGGGTCGGGAGACTATGGCTACACCTTC

clone size: few
D gene: TRBD2
J gene: TRBJ2-7
V gene: TRBV20-1
CDR3 protein: CSARTSGRASYEQYF
CDR3 DNA: TGCAGTGCTAGAACTAGCGGGAGGGCGTCCTACGAGCAGTACTTC

clone size: .
D gene: TRBD2
J gene: TRBJ2-2
V gene: TRBV7-3
CDR3 protein: CASSPTRSGWNTRELFF
CDR3 DNA: TGTGCCAGCAGCCCCACCCGTAGCGGGTGGAACACCAGGGAGCTGTTTTTT

clone size: many
D gene: .
J gene: TRBJ1-1
V gene: TRBV28
CDR3 protein: CASSLTANTEAFF
CDR3 DNA: TGTGCCAGCAGTTTAACAGCTAACACTGAAGCTTTCTTT

clone size: many
D gene: .
J gene: TRBJ1-3
V gene: TRBV4-1
CDR3 protein: CASSQVAQAVGNTIYF
CDR3 DNA: TGCGCCAGCAGCCAAGTCGCTCAAGCGGTAGGAAACACCATATATTTT

clone size: .
D gene: TRBD1
J gene: TRBJ1-2
V gene: TRBV4-2
CDR3 protein: CASSPGQGALYGYTF
CDR3 DNA: TGTGCCAGCAGCCCCGGACAGGGGGCTCTGTATGGCTACACCTTC

clone size: few
D gene: .
J gene: TRBJ1-5
V gene: TRBV20-1
CDR3 protein: CSATGFDSAQPQHF
CDR3 DNA: TGCAGTGCTACAGGTTTTGACAGTGCTCAGCCCCAGCATTTT

clone size: few
D gene: TRBD2
J gene: TRBJ2-1
V gene: TRBV19
CDR3 protein: CASSPGTSGGAYYNEQFF
CDR3 DNA: TGTGCCAGTAGTCCGGGGACTAGCGGGGGGGCATACTACAATGAGCAGTTCTTC

clone size: many
D gene: .
J gene: TRBJ2-7
V gene: TRBV14
CDR3 protein: CASSPWGVVTYEQYF
CDR3 DNA: TGTGCCAGCAGCCCATGGGGGGTAGTGACCTACGAGCAGTACTTC

clone size: .
D gene: .
J gene: TRBJ2-7
V gene: TRBV6-6
CDR3 protein: CASRTRRQYTYEQYF
CDR3 DNA: TGTGCCAGCAGAACCCGGCGACAGTATACCTACGAGCAGTACTTC

clone size: .
D gene: .
J gene: TRBJ1-2
V gene: TRBV4-3
CDR3 protein: CASSPDSGPNGYTF
CDR3 DNA: TGCGCCAGCAGCCCCGACAGCGGACCGAATGGCTACACCTTC

clone size: .
D gene: .
J gene: TRBJ1-2
V gene: TRBV6-2/TRBV6-3
CDR3 protein: CASSYDSGPSYGYTF
CDR3 DNA: TGTGCCAGCAGTTACGACTCCGGGCCTTCCTATGGCTACACCTTC

clone size: few
D gene: TRBD1
J gene: TRBJ1-5
V gene: TRBV12-3/TRBV12-4
CDR3 protein: CASRTGTGGNQPQHF
CDR3 DNA: TGTGCCAGCAGAACCGGGACAGGGGGCAATCAGCCCCAGCATTTT

clone size: many
D gene: .
J gene: TRBJ2-3
V gene: TRBV4-3
CDR3 protein: CASSQKPDTQYF
CDR3 DNA: TGCGCCAGCAGCCAGAAGCCAGATACGCAGTATTTT

clone size: .
D gene: TRBD1
J gene: TRBJ1-2
V gene: TRBV2
CDR3 protein: CASRGTGEGYTF
CDR3 DNA: TGTGCCAGCAGGGGGACAGGGGAGGGCTACACCTTC

clone size: .
D gene: TRBD2
J gene: TRBJ2-3
V gene: TRBV30
CDR3 protein: CAWSMVAGVSDTQYF
CDR3 DNA: TGTGCCTGGAGTATGGTAGCGGGAGTTTCAGATACGCAGTATTTT

clone size: .
D gene: TRBD1
J gene: TRBJ2-1
V gene: TRBV6-2/TRBV6-3
CDR3 protein: CASSFRDSDLIHYNEQFF
CDR3 DNA: TGTGCCAGCAGTTTCCGGGACAGCGACCTCATACACTACAATGAGCAGTTCTTC

clone size: few
D gene: .
J gene: TRBJ1-1
V gene: TRBV20-1
CDR3 protein: CSARDSREDTEAFF
CDR3 DNA: TGCAGTGCTAGAGATTCCAGGGAGGACACTGAAGCTTTCTTT

clone size: many
D gene: TRBD2
J gene: TRBJ2-1
V gene: TRBV6-2/TRBV6-3
CDR3 protein: CASSRLAGGLNEQFF
CDR3 DNA: TGTGCCAGTTCCCGCCTAGCGGGAGGGTTGAATGAGCAGTTCTTC

clone size: .
D gene: TRBD2
J gene: TRBJ2-1
V gene: TRBV7-6
CDR3 protein: CASSLALAGAYNEQSF
CDR3 DNA: TGTGCCAGCAGCTTAGCGCTAGCGGGGGCCTACAATGAGCAGTCCTTC

clone size: few
D gene: .
J gene: TRBJ2-7
V gene: TRBV6-5
CDR3 protein: CASSYSTGRDEQYF
CDR3 DNA: TGTGCCAGCAGTTACTCTACAGGACGAGATGAGCAGTACTTC

clone size: few
D gene: TRBD2
J gene: TRBJ2-3
V gene: TRBV3-1
CDR3 protein: CASSQVAGGAADTQYF
CDR3 DNA: TGTGCCAGCAGCCAAGTCGCCGGGGGGGCCGCAGATACGCAGTATTTT

clone size: many
D gene: TRBD1
J gene: TRBJ1-1
V gene: TRBV4-3
CDR3 protein: CASSQEIQGTAMNTEAFF
CDR3 DNA: TGCGCCAGCAGCCAAGAGATTCAAGGGACAGCCATGAACACTGAAGCTTTCTTT

clone size: many
D gene: .
J gene: TRBJ1-2
V gene: TRBV20-1
CDR3 protein: CSARDEVGYTF
CDR3 DNA: TGCAGTGCTAGAGATGAGGTTGGCTACACCTTC

clone size: few
D gene: .
J gene: TRBJ2-2
V gene: TRBV12-3/TRBV12-4
CDR3 protein: CASTDRRDRPAGELFF
CDR3 DNA: TGTGCCAGCACCGACCGGAGGGACAGACCGGCCGGGGAGCTGTTTTTT